Below, 24 T cell receptor beta chains from the same sample are listed, as sequenced in a study of monozygotic twins with inflammatory bowel disease. TCRdb re-called the 5' RACE reads, yielding one record per CDR3 amino acid sequence without DNA. Seen in this sample are 190,000 or so distinct CDR3 sequences; the ten most common clones hold roughly 1.5%. The sample consisted of blood. The receptors were gathered from a human donor with ulcerative colitis or Crohn's disease, or a healthy co-twin of an affected twin (not recorded which).

This rearrangement joins TRBV20-1 to TRBJ2-1. CDR1 DFQATT and CDR2 SNEGSKA come from the germline V gene (reference sequence). The CDR3 runs to 14 residues. CDR3 sequence: CSAREAASYNEQFF.

The V gene is TRBV5-1, the J gene TRBJ2-7; TCRdb indicates TRBD1, and absent DNA this call remains unverified. The length of the CDR3 is 16 residues. Germline CDR1 reads SGHRS; CDR2 reads YFSETQ. The CDR3 spells CASTIQTGPLPYEQYF.

CDR3 amino acids: CASTSGASYNEQFF. The J gene is TRBJ2-1, the V gene TRBV5-1. This CDR3 has 14 amino acids. Germline V gene lookup returns CDR1 SGHRS and CDR2 YFSETQ.

This chain links TRBV6-1 with TRBJ2-2. CDR3 length equals 15 residues. Per the germline V gene, CDR1 is MNHNS and CDR2 is SASEGT. The CDR3 is CASRVQHRNTGELFF.

The chain carries TRBV20-1 and TRBJ1-6; TCRdb's assignment of TRBD1 cannot be checked, as there is no DNA. The CDR3 loop spans 15 amino acids. Germline-derived CDR1 and CDR2 are DFQATT and SNEGSKA (reference sequence). CDR3 sequence: CSAGTGGVYNSPLHF.

The chain uses TRBV2 and TRBJ1-1; the TCRdb call, TRBD1, lacks DNA for checking. The CDR3 runs 15 residues. Germline lookup yields CDR1 SNHLY and CDR2 FYNNEI. The CDR3 spells CASSGTQGAGTEAFF.

The V gene is TRBV20-1, the J gene TRBJ2-5; checking the TCRdb D call of TRBD1 is not possible without DNA. Per the germline V gene, CDR1 is DFQATT and CDR2 is SNEGSKA (reference sequence). The CDR3 consists of 18 residues. This CDR3 reads CSARAGDRVSARGETQYF.

The chain combines TRBV4-2 with TRBJ2-3; TCRdb proposes TRBD1, but this gene call is untestable without DNA. CDR1 LGHNA and CDR2 YNFKEQ come from the germline V gene. CDR3 size: 13 residues. This chain's CDR3 is CASSQGWGDTQYF.

This chain joins TRBV14 and TRBJ2-1. Germline V gives CDR1 SGHDN, CDR2 FVKESK. This CDR3 has 13 residues. The CDR3 loop reads CASSRSLGNEQFF.

The chain recombines TRBV12-3 or TRBV12-4 with TRBJ2-3; lacking DNA, the TRBD2 call made by TCRdb goes unchecked. CDR3 length: 15 amino acids. The CDR3 sequence: CASSQYLAGTDTQYF.

Here the CDR3 reads CASRQSASVEQFF. The J gene is TRBJ2-1, the V gene TRBV12-3 or TRBV12-4; TCRdb lists TRBD2, though no DNA is available to test this call. The length of the CDR3 is 13 residues.

The chain couples TRBV20-1 to TRBJ1-1; checking the TCRdb D call of TRBD1 is not possible without DNA. The length of the CDR3 is 13 residues. Germline assignment: CDR1 DFQATT and CDR2 SNEGSKA (reference sequence). CDR3: CSARQGEYTEAFF.

The chain couples TRBV3-1 to TRBJ2-1; TCRdb indicates TRBD2, and absent DNA this call remains unverified. CDR3 size: 13 residues. CDR1 and CDR2 (germline): LGHDT, YNNKEL (reference sequence). CDR3 protein: CASSQPLANEQFF.

The chain uses TRBV7-7 and TRBJ1-1; the D gene TCRdb calls, TRBD1, cannot be checked with no DNA. This CDR3 has 14 amino acids. Germline V lookup: CDR1 SSHAT, CDR2 FNYEAQ (reference sequence). This CDR3 reads CASSPWTGASEAFF.

V usage is TRBV29-1 and J usage is TRBJ1-5; as DNA is missing, the TRBD1 call by TCRdb cannot be tested. Per germline, CDR1 SQVTM and CDR2 ANQGSEA. The CDR3 length is 15 residues. The CDR3 region is CSAGGTPDSNQPQHF.

The chain joins TRBV19 to TRBJ2-1; the D gene TCRdb calls, TRBD2, cannot be checked with no DNA. Germline V lookup: CDR1 LNHDA, CDR2 SQIVND (reference sequence). The CDR3 totals 14 residues. CDR3 amino acids: CASSMTVPLNEQFF.

The gene calls are TRBV5-1 and TRBJ1-1. Looked up from germline, CDR1 is SGHRS and CDR2 is YFSETQ. CDR3 size: 13 residues. The chain's CDR3 is CASSQDQNTEAFF.

The chain recombines TRBV20-1 with TRBJ1-4; TCRdb selects TRBD1, and the lack of DNA leaves this call unchecked. From germline, CDR1 is DFQATT and CDR2 SNEGSKA (reference sequence). The CDR3 runs to 13 residues. This CDR3 reads CSAFLPGGEKLFF.

The chain combines TRBV7-6 with TRBJ1-5; checking the TCRdb D call of TRBD1 is not possible without DNA. There are 17 residues in the CDR3. Germline loops: CDR1 SGHVS, CDR2 FNYEAQ. CDR3: CASSLQPYRAGNQPQHF.

This chain uses TRBV5-4 with TRBJ2-3; as DNA is missing, the TRBD1 call by TCRdb cannot be tested. This CDR3 has 14 amino acids. Germline V lookup: CDR1 SGHNT, CDR2 YYREEE (reference sequence). The CDR3 spells CASSYGRGGDTQYF.

The V and J genes are TRBV6-4 and TRBJ2-5; without DNA, the TCRdb call of TRBD1 cannot be checked. CDR3 size: 13 residues. The germline V gene has CDR1 MRHNA and CDR2 SNTAGT. The CDR3 is CVSSGGQGETQYF.

This sequence joins TRBV7-9 and TRBJ2-1; absent DNA, TCRdb's TRBD1 call cannot be checked. Germline V gene data show CDR1 as SEHNR and CDR2 as FQNEAQ (reference sequence). The CDR3 length is 15 residues. The CDR3 sequence is CASSSPQAGAAYQFF. Full variable domain (outside the CDR3, taken from reference TRBV7-9 and TRBJ2-1): DTGVSQNPRHKITKRGQNVTFRCDPISEHNRLYWYRQTLGQGPEFLTYFQNEAQLEKSRLLSDRFSAERPKGSFSTLEIQRTEQGDSAMYLCASSSPQAGAAYQFFGPGTRLTVL.

The chain combines TRBV19 with TRBJ1-5; TCRdb lists TRBD1, though no DNA is available to test this call. The CDR3 has 16 amino acids. Germline CDR1 and CDR2: LNHDA and SQIVND (reference sequence). The CDR3 here is CASSPKAGTGGQPQHF.

The V call is TRBV7-2, the J call TRBJ2-3; TCRdb indicates TRBD2, and absent DNA this call remains unverified. From germline, CDR1 is SGHTA and CDR2 FQGNSA. CDR3 length: 17 residues. CDR3 protein: CASSQRLAGGSTDTQYF.